The rows below give T cell receptor beta chains drawn from one sample of a study of control samples from healthy donors and cancer patients. The assay was immunoSEQ multiplex PCR, and TCRdb's table has in-frame clones only and misses some. The repertoire includes tens of thousands of clones, over 85% of them detected once, and roughly 1.6% sits in the top ten. Sequenced material: PBMCs. These receptors were obtained from a man aged 40-55 years with colorectal cancer. CDR3s include the opening cysteine and the closing phenylalanine or tryptophan. A D gene is named only where the DNA matches it firmly. For some rows the clone size is stated as once, few or many, or as a class when expanded; others skip it.

abundance,d_gene,v_gene,j_gene,CDR3aa,CDR3nt
-,TRBD2,TRBV4-1,TRBJ2-4,CASSGTSGNPAKNIQYF,TGCGCCAGCAGTGGGACTAGCGGGAACCCAGCCAAAAACATTCAGTACTTC
-,TRBD2,TRBV7-2,TRBJ2-1,CASSLNGGTSVHEQFF,TGTGCCAGCAGCCTCAACGGCGGGACTAGCGTCCATGAGCAGTTCTTC
-,TRBD1,TRBV5-1,TRBJ1-2,CASSSGDRSGYTF,TGCGCCAGCAGCTCAGGGGACAGGTCGGGCTACACCTTC
-,TRBD2,TRBV15,TRBJ2-1,CATSRGLAGLSEQFF,TGTGCCACCAGCAGAGGACTAGCGGGATTGAGTGAGCAGTTCTTC
once,TRBD2,TRBV11-2,TRBJ2-3,CASSLGGSHVGTQYF,TGTGCCAGCAGCTTAGGCGGGAGCCACGTAGGTACGCAGTATTTT
once,TRBD2,TRBV19,TRBJ2-2,CASSIARLADTGELFF,TGTGCCAGTAGTATAGCGAGACTAGCGGACACCGGGGAGCTGTTTTTT
-,-,TRBV18,TRBJ2-5,CASSPSGETQYF,TGTGCCAGCTCACCGTCCGGAGAGACCCAGTACTTC
-,TRBD2,TRBV27,TRBJ2-7,CASSLTGGSYEQYF,TGTGCCAGCAGTTTAACGGGGGGATCCTACGAGCAGTACTTC
-,-,TRBV15,TRBJ2-7,CATSRDRQRVEYF,TGTGCCACCAGCAGAGATCGACAGCGGGTCGAGTACTTC
-,-,TRBV19,TRBJ1-5,CASSHSVNQPQHF,TGTGCCAGTAGTCACAGCGTGAATCAGCCCCAGCATTTT
-,-,TRBV3-1/TRBV3-2,TRBJ1-1,CASSQDPGWGNTEAFF,TGTGCCAGCAGCCAAGATCCTGGGTGGGGGAACACTGAAGCTTTCTTT
-,-,TRBV29-1,TRBJ2-5,CSVETPGGKETQYF,TGCAGCGTTGAAACCCCTGGGGGTAAAGAGACCCAGTACTTC
-,-,TRBV12-3/TRBV12-4,TRBJ2-1,CASSLLLDNEQFF,TGTGCCAGCAGTTTGCTTTTGGACAATGAGCAGTTCTTC
-,-,TRBV11-1,TRBJ2-2,CASSLGRSGELFF,TGTGCCAGCAGCTTAGGACGATCCGGGGAGCTGTTTTTT
-,TRBD2,TRBV5-1,TRBJ2-5,CASSFSGDYGETQYF,TGCGCCAGCAGCTTTTCCGGGGACTACGGGGAGACCCAGTACTTC
-,-,TRBV3-1/TRBV3-2,TRBJ1-2,CASSQDWGSNYGYTF,TGTGCCAGCAGCCAAGATTGGGGGTCTAACTATGGCTACACCTTC
-,-,TRBV2,TRBJ2-1,CASRGTQSPNNEQFF,TGTGCCAGCAGGGGGACCCAGTCCCCCAACAATGAGCAGTTCTTC
-,-,TRBV3-1/TRBV3-2,TRBJ2-1,CASSHHRDFSSYNEQFF,TGTGCCAGCAGCCACCACCGGGACTTTAGCTCCTACAATGAGCAGTTCTTC
medium-sized,-,TRBV10-1,TRBJ2-1,CASSGGRRGDEQFF,TGCGCCAGCAGTGGGGGGAGGAGGGGCGATGAGCAGTTCTTC
-,-,TRBV9,TRBJ2-7,CASSVDGGAVQYF,TGTGCCAGCAGCGTAGATGGGGGAGCGGTGCAGTACTTC
-,TRBD1,TRBV2,TRBJ1-2,CASSEGQRLNYGYTF,TGTGCCAGCAGCGAGGGACAGAGGTTAAACTATGGCTACACCTTC
once,-,TRBV30,TRBJ2-5,CAWSVRETQYF,TGTGCCTGGAGTGTAAGAGAGACCCAGTACTTC
-,-,TRBV27,TRBJ2-1,CATLRGGPYNEQFF,TGTGCCACCCTTAGGGGAGGTCCGTACAATGAGCAGTTCTTC
-,TRBD1,TRBV4-1,TRBJ1-2,CASSQTGTAYGYTF,TGCGCCAGCAGCCAAACCGGGACAGCCTATGGCTACACCTTC
-,TRBD1,TRBV11-3,TRBJ2-2,CASSYTGDRETGELFF,TGTGCCAGCAGCTATACGGGGGACAGGGAAACCGGGGAGCTGTTTTTT
-,TRBD2,TRBV5-1,TRBJ2-3,CASSFRTSGFTDTQYF,TGCGCCAGCAGCTTTAGGACTAGCGGGTTCACAGATACGCAGTATTTT
-,TRBD2,TRBV4-3,TRBJ2-5,CASSPRLAGVETQYF,TGCGCCAGCAGCCCGAGACTAGCGGGAGTTGAGACCCAGTACTTC